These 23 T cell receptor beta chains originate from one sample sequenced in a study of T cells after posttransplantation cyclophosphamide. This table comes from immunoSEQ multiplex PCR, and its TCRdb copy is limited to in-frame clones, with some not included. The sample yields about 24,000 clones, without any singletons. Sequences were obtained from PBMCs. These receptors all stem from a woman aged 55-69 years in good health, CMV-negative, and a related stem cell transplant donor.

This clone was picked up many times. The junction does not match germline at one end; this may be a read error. CDR3 residues: CASREAGGTEAFF. The CDR3 bases are TGTGCCAGCAGAGAAGCAGGGGGCACTGAAGCTTTCTTT. This chain connects TRBV2 to TRBJ1-1; 7 positions agree with TRBD1. CDR1 SNHLY and CDR2 FYNNEI come from the germline V gene. The length of the CDR3 is 13 residues.

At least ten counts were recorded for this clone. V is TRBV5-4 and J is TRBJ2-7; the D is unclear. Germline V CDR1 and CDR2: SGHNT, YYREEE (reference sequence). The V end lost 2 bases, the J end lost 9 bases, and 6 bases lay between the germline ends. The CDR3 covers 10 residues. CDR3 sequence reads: CASSFVGQYV. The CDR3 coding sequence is TGTGCCAGCAGCTTCGTTGGGCAGTACGTC.

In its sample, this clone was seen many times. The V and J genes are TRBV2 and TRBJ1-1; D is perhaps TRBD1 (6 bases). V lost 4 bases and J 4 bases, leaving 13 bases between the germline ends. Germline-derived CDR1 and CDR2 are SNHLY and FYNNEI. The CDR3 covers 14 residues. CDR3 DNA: TGTGCCAGCAGTGTGGGGTTGGGGGCCACTGAAGCTTTCTTT. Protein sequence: CASSVGLGATEAFF.

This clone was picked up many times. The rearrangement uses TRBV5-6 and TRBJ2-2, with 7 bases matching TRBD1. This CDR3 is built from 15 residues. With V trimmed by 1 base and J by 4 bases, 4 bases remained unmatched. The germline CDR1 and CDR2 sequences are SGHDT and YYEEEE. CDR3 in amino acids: CASSLNRGPTGELFF. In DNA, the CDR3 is TGTGCCAGCAGCTTGAACAGGGGACCCACCGGGGAGCTGTTTTTT. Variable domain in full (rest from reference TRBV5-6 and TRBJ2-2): DAGVTQSPTHLIKTRGQQVTLRCSPKSGHDTVSWYQQALGQGPQFIFQYYEEEERQRGNFPDRFSGHQFPNYSSELNVNALLLGDSALYLCASSLNRGPTGELFFGEGSRLTVL.

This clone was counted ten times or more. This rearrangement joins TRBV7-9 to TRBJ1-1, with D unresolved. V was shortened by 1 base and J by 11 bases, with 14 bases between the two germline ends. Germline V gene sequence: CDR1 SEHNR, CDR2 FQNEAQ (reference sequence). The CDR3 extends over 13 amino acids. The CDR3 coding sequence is TGTGCCAGCAGCTTAGAAGAGTTACGTCCGGCTTTCTTT. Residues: CASSLEELRPAFF.

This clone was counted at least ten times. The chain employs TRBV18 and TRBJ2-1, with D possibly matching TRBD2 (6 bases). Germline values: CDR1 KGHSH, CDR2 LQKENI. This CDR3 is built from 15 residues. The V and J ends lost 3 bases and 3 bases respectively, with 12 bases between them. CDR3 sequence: CASSPPAGRYNEQFF. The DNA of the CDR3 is TGTGCCAGCTCACCCCCGGCGGGGCGCTACAATGAGCAGTTCTTC.

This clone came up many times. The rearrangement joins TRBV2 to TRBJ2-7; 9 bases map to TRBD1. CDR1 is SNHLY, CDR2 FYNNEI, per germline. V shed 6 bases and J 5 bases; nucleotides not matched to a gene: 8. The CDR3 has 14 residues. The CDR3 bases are TGTGCCAGCAGGGGGACAGGGTCGGTGGACGAGCAGTACGTC. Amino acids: CASRGTGSVDEQYV.

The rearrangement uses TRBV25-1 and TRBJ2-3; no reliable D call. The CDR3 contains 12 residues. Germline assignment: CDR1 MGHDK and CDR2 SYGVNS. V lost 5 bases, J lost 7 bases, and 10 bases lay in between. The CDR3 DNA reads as TGTGCCAGCAGTCACTCAGGCCATACGCAGTATTTT. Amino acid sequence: CASSHSGHTQYF.

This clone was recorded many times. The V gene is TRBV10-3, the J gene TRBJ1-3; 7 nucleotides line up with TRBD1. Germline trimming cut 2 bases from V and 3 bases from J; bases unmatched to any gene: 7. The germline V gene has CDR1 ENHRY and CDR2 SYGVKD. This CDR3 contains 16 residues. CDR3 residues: CAISEHPRDSGNTIYF. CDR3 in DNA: TGTGCCATCAGTGAGCACCCTCGGGACAGTGGAAACACCATATATTTT.

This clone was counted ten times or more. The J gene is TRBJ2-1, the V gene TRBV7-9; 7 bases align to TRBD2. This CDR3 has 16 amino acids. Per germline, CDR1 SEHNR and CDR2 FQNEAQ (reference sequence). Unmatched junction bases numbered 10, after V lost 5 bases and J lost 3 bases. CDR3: CASSLSPLAVYNEQFF. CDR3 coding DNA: TGTGCCAGCAGCCTCTCGCCCCTAGCGGTCTACAATGAGCAGTTCTTC. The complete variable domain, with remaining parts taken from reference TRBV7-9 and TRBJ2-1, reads DTGVSQNPRHKITKRGQNVTFRCDPISEHNRLYWYRQTLGQGPEFLTYFQNEAQLEKSRLLSDRFSAERPKGSFSTLEIQRTEQGDSAMYLCASSLSPLAVYNEQFFGPGTRLTVL.

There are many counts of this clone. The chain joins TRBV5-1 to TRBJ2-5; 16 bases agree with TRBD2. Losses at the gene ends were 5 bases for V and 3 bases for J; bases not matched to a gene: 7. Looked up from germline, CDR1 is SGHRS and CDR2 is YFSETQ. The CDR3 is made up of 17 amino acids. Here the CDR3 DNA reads TGCGCCAGCAGTCGGCTCGGGACTAGCGGGGGGGAAGAGACCCAGTACTTC. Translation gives CASSRLGTSGGEETQYF.

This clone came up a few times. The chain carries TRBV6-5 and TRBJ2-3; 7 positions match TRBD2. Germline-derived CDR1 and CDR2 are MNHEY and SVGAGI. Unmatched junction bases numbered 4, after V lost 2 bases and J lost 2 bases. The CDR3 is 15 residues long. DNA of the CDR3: TGTGCCAGCAGTTACACAGCGGGGCTCACAGATACGCAGTATTTT. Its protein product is CASSYTAGLTDTQYF.

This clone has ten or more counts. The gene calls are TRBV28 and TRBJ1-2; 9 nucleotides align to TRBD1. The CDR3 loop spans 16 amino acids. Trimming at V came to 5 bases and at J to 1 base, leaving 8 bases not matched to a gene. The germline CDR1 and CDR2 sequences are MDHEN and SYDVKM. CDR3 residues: CASSRLTGGHNYGYTF. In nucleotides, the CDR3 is TGTGCCAGCAGTCGTCTCACAGGGGGCCATAACTATGGCTACACCTTC.

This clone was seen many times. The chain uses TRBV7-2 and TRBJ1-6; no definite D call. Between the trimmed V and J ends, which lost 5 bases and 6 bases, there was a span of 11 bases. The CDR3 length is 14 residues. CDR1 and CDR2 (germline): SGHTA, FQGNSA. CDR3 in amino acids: CASSPRGGNSPLHF. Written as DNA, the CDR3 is TGTGCCAGCAGCCCCAGAGGCGGTAATTCACCCCTCCACTTT.

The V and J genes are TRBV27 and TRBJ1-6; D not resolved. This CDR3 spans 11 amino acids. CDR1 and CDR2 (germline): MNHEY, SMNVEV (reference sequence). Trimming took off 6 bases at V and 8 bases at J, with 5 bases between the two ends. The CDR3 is CASRGDSPLHF. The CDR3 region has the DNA TGTGCCAGCAGGGGAGATTCACCCCTCCACTTT.

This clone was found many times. The CDR3 nucleotides are TGTGCCAGCAGGGCAGGGATTGTATACGAGCAGTACTTC. Translating it yields CASRAGIVYEQYF. The chain employs TRBV6-5 and TRBJ2-7, with D possibly being TRBD1 (5 bases). The CDR3 sequence is 13 residues long. V lost 6 bases and J 4 bases, leaving 13 bases between the germline ends. Germline CDR1 reads MNHEY; CDR2 reads SVGAGI.

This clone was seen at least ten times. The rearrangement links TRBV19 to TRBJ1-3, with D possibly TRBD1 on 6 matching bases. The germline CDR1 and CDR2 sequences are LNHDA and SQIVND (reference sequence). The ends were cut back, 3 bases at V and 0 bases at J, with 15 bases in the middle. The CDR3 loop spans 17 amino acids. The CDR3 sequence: CASSIDRFSSSGNTIYF. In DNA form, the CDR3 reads TGTGCCAGTAGTATCGACAGGTTCAGCTCCTCTGGAAACACCATATATTTT.

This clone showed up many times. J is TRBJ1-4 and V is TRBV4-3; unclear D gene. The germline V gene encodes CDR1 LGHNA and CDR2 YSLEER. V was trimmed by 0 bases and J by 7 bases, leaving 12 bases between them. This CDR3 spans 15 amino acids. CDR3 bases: TGCGCCAGCAGCCAAGATTCGGGAATGGGTGAAAAACTGTTTTTT. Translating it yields CASSQDSGMGEKLFF.

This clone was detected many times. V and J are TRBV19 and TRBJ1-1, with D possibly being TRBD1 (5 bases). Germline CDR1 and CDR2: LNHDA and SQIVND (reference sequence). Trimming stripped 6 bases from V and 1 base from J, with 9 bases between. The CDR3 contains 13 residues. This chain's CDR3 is CASRLGGNTEAFF. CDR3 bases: TGTGCCAGTAGATTGGGGGGGAACACTGAAGCTTTCTTT.

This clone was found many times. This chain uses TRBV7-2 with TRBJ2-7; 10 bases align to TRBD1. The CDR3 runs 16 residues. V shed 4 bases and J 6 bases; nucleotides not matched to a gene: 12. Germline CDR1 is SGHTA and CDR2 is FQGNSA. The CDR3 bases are TGTGCCAGCAGCTACCTACCCGGGACAGGGGTTTCCGAGCAGTACTTC. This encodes CASSYLPGTGVSEQYF.

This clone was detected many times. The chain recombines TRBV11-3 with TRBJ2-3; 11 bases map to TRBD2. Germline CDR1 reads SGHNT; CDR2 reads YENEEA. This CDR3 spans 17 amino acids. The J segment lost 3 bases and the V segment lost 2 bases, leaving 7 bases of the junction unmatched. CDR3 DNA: TGTGCCAGCAGCTTACCCTCGACTAGCGGGAATACAGATACGCAGTATTTT. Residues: CASSLPSTSGNTDTQYF.

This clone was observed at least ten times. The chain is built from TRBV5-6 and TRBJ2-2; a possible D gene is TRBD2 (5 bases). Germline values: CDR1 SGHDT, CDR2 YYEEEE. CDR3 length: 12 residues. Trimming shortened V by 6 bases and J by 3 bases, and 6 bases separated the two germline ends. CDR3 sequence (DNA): TGTGCCAGCAAGAGGGACACCGGGGAGCTGTTTTTT. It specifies CASKRDTGELFF.

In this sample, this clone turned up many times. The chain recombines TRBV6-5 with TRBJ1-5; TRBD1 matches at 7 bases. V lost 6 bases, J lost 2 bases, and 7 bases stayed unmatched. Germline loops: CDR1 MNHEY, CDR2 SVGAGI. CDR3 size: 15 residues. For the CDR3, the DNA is TGTGCCAGCAGACCCACAGGGACAGGCAATCAGCCCCAGCATTTT. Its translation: CASRPTGTGNQPQHF.